The rows below give T cell receptor beta chains drawn from one sample of a study of regulatory T cells in long-lasting Graves disease. TCRdb re-called the multiplex PCR reads with MiXCR, one entry per CDR3 protein. The table has some 400,000 distinct CDR3 sequences, about 16% seen once. This sample was also put to use in a study of T cells in Graves' hyperthyroidism and ophthalmopathy.

The sample was peripheral blood mononuclear cells (PBMCs), taken at new diagnosis, from a patient treated with antithyroid drugs. The receptors shown here come from a young woman with Graves disease. Each CDR3 is given with its conserved first and last residue. The order of the fields is J gene, clone size, V gene, D gene, CDR3 protein, CDR3 DNA. A D gene is named only where the DNA matches it firmly. The size entry is marked missing in some rows and otherwise reads once, few, many or a size class.

J: TRBJ1-1
size: many
V: TRBV12-3/TRBV12-4
D: NA
CDR3: CASTQLNTEAFF
DNA: TGTGCCAGCACCCAACTGAACACTGAAGCTTTCTTT

J: TRBJ2-5
size: many
V: TRBV12-3/TRBV12-4
D: TRBD1
CDR3: CASIPSGQEETQYF
DNA: TGTGCCAGCATCCCGTCGGGACAGGAAGAGACCCAGTACTTC

J: TRBJ2-1
size: many
V: TRBV20-1
D: TRBD2
CDR3: CSAQPGGGTYNEQFF
DNA: TGCAGTGCCCAGCCGGGGGGAGGGACCTACAATGAGCAGTTCTTC

J: TRBJ2-7
size: few
V: TRBV20-1
D: TRBD2
CDR3: CSASPGDYSYEQYF
DNA: TGCAGTGCCTCTCCCGGGGACTATTCCTACGAGCAGTACTTC

J: TRBJ2-1
size: many
V: TRBV11-2
D: NA
CDR3: CASSSTRDEQFF
DNA: TGTGCCAGCAGCTCCACTAGGGATGAGCAGTTCTTC

J: TRBJ1-5
size: many
V: TRBV11-2
D: NA
CDR3: CASSQDRNQPQHF
DNA: TGTGCCAGCAGCCAAGACAGAAATCAGCCCCAGCATTTT

J: TRBJ2-3
size: NA
V: TRBV30
D: NA
CDR3: CAWSVTRRLPASTDTQYF
DNA: TGTGCCTGGAGTGTAACCCGCCGACTTCCTGCTAGCACAGATACGCAGTATTTT

J: TRBJ2-3
size: NA
V: TRBV11-2
D: NA
CDR3: CASSLIAQSTDTQYF
DNA: TGTGCCAGCAGCTTGATAGCGCAAAGCACAGATACGCAGTATTTT

J: TRBJ1-1
size: NA
V: TRBV6-2/TRBV6-3
D: NA
CDR3: CASSNEGGGLSSEAFF
DNA: TGTGCCAGCAGCAACGAGGGTGGGGGATTGAGTTCTGAAGCTTTCTTT

J: TRBJ2-1
size: NA
V: TRBV28
D: TRBD2
CDR3: CTSSLLMGLGGSSYNEQFF
DNA: TGTACCAGCAGTTTACTCATGGGACTTGGCGGGAGTTCCTACAATGAGCAGTTCTTC

J: TRBJ1-2
size: few
V: TRBV29-1
D: NA
CDR3: CSVQRDPGGLLYGYTF
DNA: TGCAGCGTTCAGAGGGACCCCGGGGGGTTACTATATGGCTACACCTTC

J: TRBJ2-2
size: few
V: TRBV6-2/TRBV6-3
D: TRBD2
CDR3: CASSLTSPGRTGELFF
DNA: TGTGCCAGCAGTTTGACTAGCCCCGGACGCACCGGGGAGCTGTTTTTT

J: TRBJ2-4
size: few
V: TRBV29-1
D: TRBD1
CDR3: CSVGIGQGVAKNIQYF
DNA: TGCAGCGTTGGGATTGGACAGGGTGTCGCCAAAAACATTCAGTACTTC

J: TRBJ2-1
size: few
V: TRBV5-1
D: TRBD2
CDR3: CASWSLAGNYNEQFF
DNA: TGCGCCAGCTGGTCCCTAGCGGGTAACTACAATGAGCAGTTCTTC

J: TRBJ2-5
size: NA
V: TRBV19
D: NA
CDR3: CASSMLGQETQYF
DNA: TGTGCCAGTAGTATGTTGGGCCAAGAGACCCAGTACTTC

J: TRBJ2-1
size: NA
V: TRBV20-1
D: TRBD2
CDR3: CSGGLAGVDEQFF
DNA: TGCAGTGGGGGACTAGCGGGAGTGGACGAGCAGTTCTTC

J: TRBJ2-1
size: many
V: TRBV18
D: NA
CDR3: CASSRGSIVPNEQFF
DNA: TGTGCCAGCTCACGCGGCTCCATAGTGCCCAATGAGCAGTTCTTC

J: TRBJ2-1
size: many
V: TRBV7-9
D: TRBD2
CDR3: CASTPYTGRLAGTSYNEQFF
DNA: TGTGCCAGCACCCCTTATACTGGCCGGCTAGCGGGAACCTCTTACAATGAGCAGTTCTTC

J: TRBJ1-2
size: many
V: TRBV2
D: TRBD1
CDR3: CASTGTANGYTF
DNA: TGTGCCAGCACTGGGACAGCCAACGGCTACACCTTC

J: TRBJ2-7
size: many
V: TRBV7-9
D: TRBD2
CDR3: CASSLLLAGRLSSYEQYF
DNA: TGTGCCAGCAGCTTACTCCTAGCGGGGCGCCTTAGCTCCTACGAGCAGTACTTC

J: TRBJ2-1
size: many
V: TRBV18
D: NA
CDR3: CASSPSVRYSYNEQFF
DNA: TGTGCCAGCTCCCCCTCCGTGAGATACTCCTACAATGAGCAGTTCTTC

J: TRBJ2-7
size: many
V: TRBV6-1
D: NA
CDR3: CASTEGPRNEQYF
DNA: TGTGCCAGCACCGAGGGACCAAGGAACGAGCAGTACTTC

J: TRBJ1-2
size: NA
V: TRBV7-9
D: TRBD1
CDR3: CASSLGTGGAYGYTF
DNA: TGTGCCAGCAGCTTAGGGACAGGGGGCGCCTATGGCTACACCTTC

J: TRBJ2-3
size: few
V: TRBV7-9
D: NA
CDR3: CASSTPVTVGTDTQYF
DNA: TGTGCCAGCAGCACACCAGTGACGGTCGGCACAGATACGCAGTATTTT

J: TRBJ2-7
size: many
V: TRBV20-1
D: NA
CDR3: CSARDRFGRGYHEQYF
DNA: TGCAGTGCTAGAGATCGGTTCGGCAGGGGCTACCACGAGCAGTACTTC

J: TRBJ2-2
size: NA
V: TRBV7-8
D: TRBD2
CDR3: CASSMDLAGDTGELFF
DNA: TGTGCCAGCAGCATGGACCTAGCGGGAGACACCGGGGAGCTGTTTTTT

J: TRBJ1-5
size: many
V: TRBV18
D: NA
CDR3: CASSPGGNQPQHF
DNA: TGTGCCAGCAGTCCCGGGGGCAATCAGCCCCAGCATTTT

J: TRBJ2-7
size: many
V: TRBV12-3/TRBV12-4
D: NA
CDR3: CASSFGSYYEQYF
DNA: TGTGCCAGCAGTTTTGGGTCCTACTACGAGCAGTACTTC

J: TRBJ2-7
size: few
V: TRBV19
D: NA
CDR3: CASSRRATEQYF
DNA: TGTGCCAGTAGCCGACGGGCGACTGAGCAGTACTTC

J: TRBJ2-1
size: many
V: TRBV9
D: TRBD2
CDR3: CASSVSGGGPYNEQFF
DNA: TGTGCCAGCAGCGTCAGTGGCGGGGGGCCCTACAATGAGCAGTTCTTC

J: TRBJ2-1
size: NA
V: TRBV2
D: TRBD2
CDR3: CASNTGTSGKDEQFF
DNA: TGTGCCAGCAACACCGGGACTAGCGGGAAGGATGAGCAGTTCTTC

J: TRBJ2-3
size: NA
V: TRBV29-1
D: NA
CDR3: CSVCGISTDTQYF
DNA: TGCAGCGTCTGCGGGATTAGCACAGATACGCAGTATTTT

J: TRBJ2-2
size: NA
V: TRBV25-1
D: NA
CDR3: CASELWQANTGELFF
DNA: TGTGCCAGTGAATTGTGGCAAGCTAACACCGGGGAGCTGTTTTTT

J: TRBJ1-2
size: NA
V: TRBV5-1
D: TRBD1
CDR3: CASRVDRDYGYTF
DNA: TGCGCCAGCAGGGTGGACAGGGACTATGGCTACACCTTC

J: TRBJ2-1
size: few
V: TRBV5-4
D: TRBD1
CDR3: CASSLGQGRNEQFF
DNA: TGTGCCAGCAGCTTGGGACAGGGTAGAAATGAGCAGTTCTTC

J: TRBJ1-1
size: many
V: TRBV2
D: TRBD1
CDR3: CASSERGQGGLQAFF
DNA: TGTGCCAGCAGTGAAAGGGGACAGGGTGGTCTACAAGCTTTCTTT

J: TRBJ2-1
size: few
V: TRBV20-1
D: NA
CDR3: CSATPIQESSYNEQFF
DNA: TGCAGTGCCACCCCGATACAGGAGAGCTCCTACAATGAGCAGTTCTTC

J: TRBJ2-5
size: many
V: TRBV19
D: NA
CDR3: CASSSWRETQYF
DNA: TGTGCCAGTAGTAGCTGGCGGGAGACCCAGTACTTC

J: TRBJ2-7
size: many
V: TRBV27
D: TRBD2
CDR3: CASSPPLAGVYEQYF
DNA: TGTGCCAGCAGTCCGCCACTAGCGGGAGTATACGAGCAGTACTTC

J: TRBJ2-1
size: many
V: TRBV2
D: TRBD2
CDR3: CASRVAGVFDEQFF
DNA: TGTGCCAGCAGAGTAGCGGGAGTTTTCGATGAGCAGTTCTTC

J: TRBJ1-6
size: many
V: TRBV12-3/TRBV12-4
D: NA
CDR3: CASTLGGGSPLHF
DNA: TGTGCCAGCACCTTAGGGGGTGGCTCACCCCTCCACTTT

J: TRBJ2-1
size: many
V: TRBV5-1
D: TRBD1
CDR3: CASSLPGQGANEQFF
DNA: TGCGCCAGCAGCTTGCCGGGACAGGGTGCCAATGAGCAGTTCTTC

J: TRBJ2-6
size: many
V: TRBV5-1
D: NA
CDR3: CASSLGSAGANVLTF
DNA: TGCGCCAGCAGCTTGGGTAGCGCTGGGGCCAACGTCCTGACTTTC

J: TRBJ2-2
size: NA
V: TRBV7-9
D: NA
CDR3: CASTLRGLFF
DNA: TGTGCCAGCACTCTCCGCGGGCTGTTTTTT

J: TRBJ1-5
size: NA
V: TRBV19
D: NA
CDR3: CASSPGTSFNQPQHF
DNA: TGTGCCAGTAGTCCCGGAACCAGCTTTAATCAGCCCCAGCATTTT

J: TRBJ1-2
size: NA
V: TRBV2
D: NA
CDR3: CASSESRTPHSGYTF
DNA: TGTGCCAGCAGTGAAAGTCGGACTCCCCACTCGGGCTACACCTTC

J: TRBJ2-1
size: many
V: TRBV6-1
D: TRBD2
CDR3: CASSGAGGNNNEQFF
DNA: TGTGCCAGCAGTGGAGCGGGAGGAAACAACAATGAGCAGTTCTTC

J: TRBJ2-5
size: many
V: TRBV28
D: NA
CDR3: CASSLSAGSQYF
DNA: TGTGCCAGCAGTTTATCGGCGGGGTCCCAGTACTTC

J: TRBJ2-3
size: many
V: TRBV6-1
D: TRBD2
CDR3: CASRIAGASTDTQYF
DNA: TGTGCCAGCAGAATAGCGGGAGCGAGCACAGATACGCAGTATTTT

J: TRBJ2-7
size: few
V: TRBV10-1
D: NA
CDR3: CASSESGRTYEQYF
DNA: TGCGCCAGCAGTGAGAGTGGGAGAACGTACGAGCAGTACTTC

J: TRBJ2-3
size: many
V: TRBV29-1
D: NA
CDR3: CSVEASTPKQYF
DNA: TGCAGCGTTGAGGCTTCCACGCCGAAGCAGTATTTT

J: TRBJ2-7
size: NA
V: TRBV6-9
D: NA
CDR3: CASSYGLQGSYEQYF
DNA: TGTGCCAGCAGTTACGGGCTACAGGGATCCTACGAGCAGTACTTC

J: TRBJ2-7
size: few
V: TRBV20-1
D: NA
CDR3: CSARDAGYEQYF
DNA: TGCAGTGCTAGAGATGCGGGATACGAGCAGTACTTC